These T cell receptor beta chains were read from a single sample in a study of T cell responses to AZD1222 COVID-19 vaccine. Profiling relied on immunoSEQ multiplex PCR, and the TCRdb table lists in-frame clones only, not all of them. Here the sample spans about 220,000 clones, about 92% being singletons. The sample was peripheral blood, taken on day 0 of MenACWY control vaccination. Every receptor here comes from an adult in good health. CDR3s include the opening cysteine and the closing phenylalanine or tryptophan. A D gene is named only where the DNA matches it firmly. Clone size is stated in some rows and not others, as once, few, many or a class when expanded.

>TRBJ1-1|.|once|TRBV4-3
CASSQETAVNTEAFF
TGCGCCAGCAGCCAAGAAACGGCTGTGAACACTGAAGCTTTCTTT
>TRBJ2-7|.|.|TRBV2
CASRPAPPYEQYF
TGTGCCAGCAGGCCCGCTCCCCCCTACGAGCAGTACTTC
>TRBJ1-5|.|.|TRBV7-9
CASSLAHQPQHF
TGTGCCAGCAGCTTGGCCCATCAGCCCCAGCATTTT
>TRBJ1-6|.|.|TRBV16
CASSRRLGKDNSPLHF
TGTGCCAGCAGCCGTAGGTTAGGGAAGGATAATTCACCCCTCCACTTT
>TRBJ1-1|.|.|TRBV5-1
CASSLDTAPGNTEAFF
TGCGCCAGCAGCTTGGATACCGCCCCGGGGAACACTGAAGCTTTCTTT
>TRBJ2-1|.|.|TRBV7-8
CASSLELTDRNEQFF
TGTGCCAGCAGCTTAGAGTTGACAGACCGCAATGAGCAGTTCTTC
>TRBJ2-1|.|.|TRBV7-7
CASSLSARGYEQFF
TGTGCTAGCAGCTTATCGGCCAGGGGATATGAGCAGTTCTTC
>TRBJ1-2|TRBD1|.|TRBV6-5
CASRGGTGGYGYTF
TGTGCCAGCAGGGGCGGGACAGGGGGATATGGCTACACCTTC
>TRBJ2-3|.|.|TRBV24-1
CATSHSGSSDTQYF
TGTGCCACCAGCCATTCAGGATCCTCAGATACGCAGTATTTT
>TRBJ1-2|.|once|TRBV30
CAWSPPLAYTF
TGTGCCTGGTCGCCTCCGTTGGCCTACACCTTC
>TRBJ2-1|TRBD1|.|TRBV19
CASSIGQGVNEQFF
TGTGCCAGTAGTATAGGACAGGGGGTCAATGAGCAGTTCTTC
>TRBJ2-7|.|.|TRBV19
CASSKRGDHYEQYF
TGTGCCAGTTCGAAGAGGGGGGACCACTACGAGCAGTACTTC
>TRBJ1-4|.|.|TRBV4-3
CASSQVWLHEKLFF
TGCGCCAGCAGCCAAGTATGGCTTCATGAAAAACTGTTTTTT
>TRBJ2-3|TRBD1|few|TRBV19
CASNTKGQGANTQYF
TGTGCCAGTAACACTAAGGGACAGGGGGCGAATACGCAGTATTTT
>TRBJ2-1|TRBD2|once|TRBV15
CATSRDSGGIYNEQFF
TGTGCCACCAGCAGAGATAGCGGGGGGATCTACAATGAGCAGTTCTTC
>TRBJ1-5|.|.|TRBV10-3
CAISDGEEQPQHF
TGTGCCATCAGTGACGGGGAAGAGCAGCCCCAGCATTTT
>TRBJ2-3|TRBD2|.|TRBV7-2
CASSPRTSGVTDTQYF
TGTGCCAGCAGCCCCAGGACTAGCGGGGTCACAGATACGCAGTATTTT
>TRBJ2-7|TRBD1|few|TRBV27
CASSLRTGTYEQYF
TGTGCCAGCAGTCTCCGGACAGGGACCTACGAGCAGTACTTC
>TRBJ1-5|.|.|TRBV7-9
CASSLDIQPQHF
TGTGCCAGCAGCTTAGACATTCAGCCCCAGCATTTT
>TRBJ1-6|.|.|TRBV4-3
CASSQGDFEGTLHF
TGCGCCAGCAGCCAAGGGGACTTCGAAGGCACCCTCCACTTT
>TRBJ1-2|.|.|TRBV5-6
CASSTGLYGYTF
TGTGCCAGCAGCACAGGGCTCTATGGCTACACCTTC
>TRBJ2-7|.|.|TRBV2
CASSGTRGAHEQYF
TGTGCCAGCAGTGGGACAAGGGGAGCCCACGAGCAGTACTTC
>TRBJ2-7|.|once|TRBV5-5
CASSPAGPTGEQYF
TGTGCCAGCAGCCCGGCCGGACCCACTGGCGAGCAGTACTTC
>TRBJ2-7|.|.|TRBV30
CAWRGIYEQYF
TGTGCCTGGAGGGGAATCTACGAGCAGTACTTC
>TRBJ1-5|TRBD1|.|TRBV6-5
CASSYSRGLNQPQHF
TGTGCCAGCAGTTACTCGAGGGGGCTGAATCAGCCCCAGCATTTT
>TRBJ1-5|.|.|TRBV29-1
CSAAEHSNQPQHF
TGCAGCGCCGCGGAACATAGCAATCAGCCCCAGCATTTT
>TRBJ2-3|.|.|TRBV19
CASSGVARDTQYF
TGTGCCAGTAGTGGAGTGGCCCGGGATACGCAGTATTTT
>TRBJ1-3|.|.|TRBV5-1
CASSLEAGSGNTIYF
TGCGCCAGCAGCTTGGAAGCAGGGTCTGGAAACACCATATATTTT